The rows below give T cell receptor beta chains drawn from one sample of a study of T cell responses to AZD1222 COVID-19 vaccine. TCRdb keeps only in-frame clones here, not all; method: immunoSEQ multiplex PCR. There are 120,000 to 150,000 clones in the sample; 90% to 95% occur only once, and 4% to 6% lies in the top ten. The sample in question was peripheral blood, obtained on day 0 of AZD1222 vaccination. These receptors all stem from an adult in good health. Each CDR3 is given with its conserved first and last residue. The D gene is left open where the match is weak. Clone size is stated in some rows and not others, as once, few, many or a class when expanded.

j_call clone_size cdr3_length v_call d_call cdr3_nt cdr3_aa
TRBJ2-1 - 13 TRBV28 - TGTGCCAGCAGAAGGGACTCCTACAATGAGCAGTTCTTC CASRRDSYNEQFF
TRBJ1-4 - 14 TRBV4-1 - TGCGCCAGCAGCCACTTAACCGAAAATGAAAAACTGTTTTTT CASSHLTENEKLFF
TRBJ1-6 - 15 TRBV19 - TGTGCCAGTACTAGGGGTAGCTCCTATAATTCACCCCTCCACTTT CASTRGSSYNSPLHF
TRBJ1-1 - 14 TRBV3-1/TRBV3-2 - TGTGCCAGCAGCCGGGAGGACAGAAACACTGAAGCTTTCTTT CASSREDRNTEAFF
TRBJ2-1 - 13 TRBV29-1 - TGCAGCGTTGAACAGGAAAACTACAATGAGCAGTTCTTC CSVEQENYNEQFF
TRBJ2-5 - 17 TRBV25-1 TRBD2 TGTGCCAGCAGACCCAGTAGACTAGCGGGATTCCAAGAGACCCAGTACTTC CASRPSRLAGFQETQYF
TRBJ1-2 once 14 TRBV6-1 TRBD1 TGTGCCAGCAGTGAGAGGACAGGGCTCTATGGCTACACCTTC CASSERTGLYGYTF
TRBJ1-4 few 15 TRBV28 - TGTGCCAGCAGAGCCACGGTAGGGGTGTGGGAAAAACTGTTTTTT CASRATVGVWEKLFF
TRBJ1-4 few 16 TRBV9 TRBD1 TGTGCCAGCAGCTTAACCGGGACAGAAACTAATGAAAAACTGTTTTTT CASSLTGTETNEKLFF
TRBJ2-1 - 13 TRBV7-9 TRBD2 TGTGCCAGCAGCCCACCGGGAGGCAATGAGCAGTTCTTC CASSPPGGNEQFF
TRBJ1-1 - 11 TRBV29-1 - TGCAGCGTTGAGGCTGGGTCTGAAGCTTTCTTT CSVEAGSEAFF
TRBJ2-1 - 15 TRBV6-4 - TGTGCCAGCAGTGACTCAGCCGGGCCAGGCTATGAGCAGTTCTTC CASSDSAGPGYEQFF
TRBJ2-5 - 14 TRBV21-1 - TGTGCCAGCACCAAAAGGGGACGGCAAGAGACCCAGTACTTC CASTKRGRQETQYF
TRBJ2-1 - 18 TRBV7-9 TRBD1 TGTGCCAGCAGCTCCATCCCGGTAGGGGGCATCTCCTACAATGAGCAGTTCTTC CASSSIPVGGISYNEQFF
TRBJ2-1 - 14 TRBV6-2/TRBV6-3 - TGTGCCAGCAGCCTGACAGGATCCTACAATGAGCAGTTCTTC CASSLTGSYNEQFF
TRBJ2-1 - 13 TRBV29-1 TRBD1 TGCAGCGTTGATCGGACAGGGGGGCATGAGCAGTTCTTC CSVDRTGGHEQFF